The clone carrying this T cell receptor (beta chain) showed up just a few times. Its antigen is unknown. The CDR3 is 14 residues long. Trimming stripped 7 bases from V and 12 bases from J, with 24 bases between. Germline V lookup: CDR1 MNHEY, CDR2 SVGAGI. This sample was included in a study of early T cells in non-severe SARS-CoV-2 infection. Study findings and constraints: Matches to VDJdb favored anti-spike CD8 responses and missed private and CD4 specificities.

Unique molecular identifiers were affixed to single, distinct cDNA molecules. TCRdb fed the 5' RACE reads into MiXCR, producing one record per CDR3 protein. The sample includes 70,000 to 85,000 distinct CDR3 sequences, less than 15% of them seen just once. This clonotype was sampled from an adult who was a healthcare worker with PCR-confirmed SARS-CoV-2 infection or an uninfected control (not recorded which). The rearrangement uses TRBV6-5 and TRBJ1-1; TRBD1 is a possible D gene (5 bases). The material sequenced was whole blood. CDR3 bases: TGTGCCAGCACCCCGGGGGGGAGAGGGCTGATGTCTTTCTTT. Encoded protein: CASTPGGRGLMSFF.